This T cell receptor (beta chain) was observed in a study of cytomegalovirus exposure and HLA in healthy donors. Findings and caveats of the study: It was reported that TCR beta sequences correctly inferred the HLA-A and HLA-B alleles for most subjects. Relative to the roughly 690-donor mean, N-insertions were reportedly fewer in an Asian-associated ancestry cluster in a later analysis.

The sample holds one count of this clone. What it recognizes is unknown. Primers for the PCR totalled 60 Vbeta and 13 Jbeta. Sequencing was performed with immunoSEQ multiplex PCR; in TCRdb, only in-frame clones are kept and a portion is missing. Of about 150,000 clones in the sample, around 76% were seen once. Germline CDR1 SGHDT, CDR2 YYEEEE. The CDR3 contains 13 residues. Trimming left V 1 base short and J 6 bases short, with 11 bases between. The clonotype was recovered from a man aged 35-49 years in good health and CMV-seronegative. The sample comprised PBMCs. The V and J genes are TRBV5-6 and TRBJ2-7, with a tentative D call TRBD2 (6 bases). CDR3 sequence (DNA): TGTGCCAGCAGCTTGCGACGGAGGGGCGAGCAGTACTTC. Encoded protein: CASSLRRRGEQYF.